A selection of T cell receptor beta chains follows, all from one sample in a study of somatic mutations in cytotoxic T cells in rheumatoid arthritis. Generated by immunoSEQ multiplex PCR, the TCRdb table keeps only in-frame clones and is missing some. The repertoire holds about 11,000 clones, about 70% seen once, with around 40% in the top ten. Sequenced material: CD8+ T cells sorted from blood. The receptors shown here come from a man between 60 and 70 years old in good health. Both conserved end residues are part of each CDR3. The order of the fields is clone size, D gene, J gene, V gene, CDR3 protein, CDR3 DNA. D genes are given only for firm matches. Size tells how often a clone was seen (once, few, many) or the class of an expanded clone, and some rows leave it out.

NA TRBD1 TRBJ1-1 TRBV5-1 CASSLIQGGRTEAFF TGCGCCAGCAGCTTGATACAGGGGGGGCGCACTGAAGCTTTCTTT
few NA TRBJ2-7 TRBV29-1 CSVRTVSYEQYF TGCAGCGTTAGGACGGTCTCCTACGAGCAGTACTTC
NA TRBD2 TRBJ2-2 TRBV9 CASSTRGLAGVGELFF TGTGCCAGCAGCACTAGGGGACTAGCGGGGGTAGGGGAGCTGTTTTTT
few NA TRBJ2-7 TRBV19 CASSIGTSYEQYF TGTGCCAGTAGTATTGGGACCTCCTACGAGCAGTACTTC
NA TRBD1 TRBJ2-7 TRBV15 CATSSPGQGNEQYF TGTGCCACCAGCAGCCCTGGACAGGGGAACGAGCAGTACTTC
NA NA TRBJ2-2 TRBV28 CASRSEGGELFF TGTGCCAGCAGATCGGAGGGCGGGGAGCTGTTTTTT
NA NA TRBJ2-3 TRBV7-3 CASSLGLRDTQYF TGTGCCAGCAGCTTAGGACTCAGAGATACGCAGTATTTT
few TRBD1 TRBJ2-3 TRBV5-1 CASSLYVGTGDTDTQYF TGCGCCAGCAGCTTGTATGTTGGGACAGGGGACACAGATACGCAGTATTTT
NA TRBD1 TRBJ2-7 TRBV4-1 CASSQVTGPYEQYF TGCGCCAGCAGCCAAGTGACAGGGCCCTACGAGCAGTACTTC
NA TRBD1 TRBJ2-7 TRBV28 CASSLWVTGGFQQYF TGTGCCAGCAGTTTATGGGTGACAGGGGGCTTCCAGCAGTACTTC
NA TRBD2 TRBJ2-3 TRBV27 CASSPRLAGATDTQYF TGTGCCAGCAGTCCTAGACTAGCGGGGGCCACAGATACGCAGTATTTT
NA NA TRBJ1-4 TRBV28 CASSFHHTATNEKLFF TGTGCCAGCAGTTTCCACCACACCGCAACTAATGAAAAACTGTTTTTT
NA NA TRBJ1-1 TRBV7-9 CASSPGRNTEAFF TGTGCCAGCAGCCCCGGGAGGAACACTGAAGCTTTCTTT
NA TRBD1 TRBJ2-7 TRBV11-1 CASSSGTGYEQYF TGTGCCAGCAGCTCCGGGACAGGCTACGAGCAGTACTTC
NA NA TRBJ2-2 TRBV28 CASSLGRGYTGELFF TGTGCCAGCAGTTTGGGGCGCGGGTACACCGGGGAGCTGTTTTTT
NA NA TRBJ2-7 TRBV21-1 CASTKRATPDRHYEQYF TGTGCCAGCACTAAAAGGGCCACCCCGGATCGCCACTACGAGCAGTACTTC
NA NA TRBJ1-2 TRBV10-3 CAIPRQSSSTGYTF TGTGCCATCCCTAGACAGAGTTCATCGACGGGGTACACCTTC
NA NA TRBJ1-3 TRBV28 CASSSWMERNTIYF TGTGCCAGCAGTTCCTGGATGGAGAGAAACACCATATATTTT
few NA TRBJ2-7 TRBV15 CATSRDQGYEQYF TGTGCCACCAGCAGAGATCAAGGGTACGAGCAGTACTTC
NA NA TRBJ2-7 TRBV10-3 CAIGDFSYEQYF TGTGCCATCGGCGACTTCTCCTACGAGCAGTACTTC
NA TRBD2 TRBJ2-7 TRBV27 CASSQGGATYEQYF TGTGCCAGCAGTCAGGGAGGGGCTACCTACGAGCAGTACTTC
NA NA TRBJ1-2 TRBV27 CASSYGRNYGYTF TGTGCCAGCAGTTATGGCAGGAACTATGGCTACACCTTC
medium-sized NA TRBJ2-3 TRBV5-1 CASSLATDTQYF TGCGCCAGCAGCTTGGCCACAGATACGCAGTATTTT
NA NA TRBJ1-2 TRBV30 CAWSVTGYSYGYTF TGTGCCTGGAGTGTAACAGGCTACTCCTATGGCTACACCTTC
NA NA TRBJ2-7 TRBV6-5 CASSRDEIYEQYF TGTGCCAGCAGCCGGGACGAAATCTACGAGCAGTACTTC
NA NA TRBJ2-3 TRBV2 CASSGEEEDTQYF TGTGCCAGCAGTGGTGAAGAGGAGGATACGCAGTATTTT
NA NA TRBJ2-1 TRBV27 CASRLTSSATYNEQFF TGTGCCAGCAGGCTTACTTCTAGCGCCACCTACAATGAGCAGTTCTTC
NA NA TRBJ2-3 TRBV11-2 CASSFRLEADTQYF TGTGCCAGCAGCTTTCGTCTAGAGGCAGATACGCAGTATTTT
once TRBD2 TRBJ2-7 TRBV10-2 CASKSPGLAGNEQYF TGCGCCAGCAAGTCTCCGGGACTAGCGGGAAACGAGCAGTACTTC
NA NA TRBJ1-5 TRBV27 CASSLSGGFGNQPQHF TGTGCCAGCAGTTTATCAGGGGGGTTCGGCAATCAGCCCCAGCATTTT
few NA TRBJ1-1 TRBV25-1 CASSVGNRASSDTEAFF TGTGCCAGCAGTGTGGGGAACCGGGCCTCCTCCGACACTGAAGCTTTCTTT
NA NA TRBJ2-5 TRBV7-9 CASSLQGLTETQYF TGTGCCAGCAGCTTGCAGGGACTGACGGAGACCCAGTACTTC